The present T cell receptor beta chain was sequenced within a study of blood T cell repertoires in COVID-19. Study as a whole: Samples representing acute and convalescent COVID-19 were sourced from the United States, Italy and Spain. From T cells, B-cell-depleted T cells, or PBMCs came the material, which was cDNA or gDNA.

How the authors handled the data: Amplification of reference gene primers was used by the study to estimate nucleated cell counts. The repertoire was sequenced with immunoSEQ multiplex PCR; TCRdb's copy has only in-frame clones and lacks some. That table furnishes V, J and clone size, whereas the DNA furnished D and trimming. This sample has 250,000 to 350,000 clones, with roughly nine tenths found just once. This clone was seen a handful of times. Other DNA sequences of this sample code for an identical CDR3. This CDR3 contains 12 residues. Deletions cut 0 bases from V and 4 bases from J, with 7 bases between. Germline V CDR1 and CDR2: GTSNPN, SVGIG (reference sequence). Categorization into cohorts depended on clinical history that participants reported.

Sample: PBMCs or T cells enriched from blood (not recorded which). The receptor's source is a man between 60 and 70 years old who had recovered from COVID-19. This chain joins TRBV30 and TRBJ2-7, with D uncertain. The CDR3 protein is CAWSVGGYEQYF. CDR3 sequence (DNA): TGTGCCTGGAGTGTTGGCGGATACGAGCAGTACTTC.